Below are 5 T cell receptor beta chains sequenced from a single sample in a study of blood T cells in healthy people across ages. Primers used in a second PCR of about 6 to 11 cycles were a sample-barcoded 5' primer and a J-beta primer mix. One entry per CDR3 protein, called by TCRdb with MiXCR from the 5' RACE reads. This sample has more than 800,000 distinct CDR3 sequences, with under 35% found just once. The sequenced material came from blood. These receptors were collected from a woman aged 80 or over in good health.

In its sample, this clonotype was seen many times. The gene calls are TRBV7-2 and TRBJ2-5; D perhaps matches TRBD2 (7 bases). The CDR3 totals 14 residues. Trimming left V 3 bases short and J 5 bases short, with 13 bases between. Per the germline V gene, CDR1 is SGHTA and CDR2 is FQGNSA. The CDR3 region is CASSFGGRGETQYF. CDR3 nucleotide sequence: TGTGCCAGCAGCTTCGGGGGGCGCGGGGAGACCCAGTACTTC.

In this sample, this clonotype turned up many times. J is TRBJ2-1 and V is TRBV7-2; 9 nucleotides line up with TRBD2. This CDR3 spans 15 amino acids. Germline V gene data show CDR1 as SGHTA and CDR2 as FQGNSA. The ends lost 3 bases at V and 2 bases at J; junction bases unmatched: 2. The CDR3 coding sequence is TGTGCCAGCAGCTTTAGCGGGGGAGCCTACAATGAGCAGTTCTTC. The encoded protein is CASSFSGGAYNEQFF.

About this clonotype itself: It may be a read error: a sequence one base away is much more abundant. The rearrangement links TRBV6-5 to TRBJ2-1; tentative D call: TRBD2 (6 bases). Per germline, CDR1 MNHEY and CDR2 SVGAGI. The CDR3 loop spans 15 amino acids. The CDR3 loop reads CTSSPTWRGGNEQFF. The CDR3 DNA reads TGTACCAGCAGTCCCACCTGGAGGGGAGGTAATGAGCAGTTCTTC.

In this sample, this clonotype turned up many times. In DNA, the CDR3 is TGTGCCAGCAGCTTAGCAGGGACCAATTCACCCCTCCACTTT. It is translated as CASSLAGTNSPLHF. This chain joins TRBV7-9 and TRBJ1-6, with a possible D match to TRBD1 (5 bases). The CDR3 runs 14 residues. Between the trimmed V and J ends, which lost 0 bases and 7 bases, there was a span of 7 bases. Per germline, CDR1 SEHNR and CDR2 FQNEAQ (reference sequence). The full variable domain, completed using reference TRBV7-9 and TRBJ1-6, is DTGVSQNPRHKITKRGQNVTFRCDPISEHNRLYWYRQTLGQGPEFLTYFQNEAQLEKSRLLSDRFSAERPKGSFSTLEIQRTEQGDSAMYLCASSLAGTNSPLHFGNGTRLTVT.

This clonotype has at least ten counts. The chain employs TRBV7-2 and TRBJ2-1; 10 bases align to TRBD1. The CDR3 sequence is 13 residues long. From germline, CDR1 is SGHTA and CDR2 FQGNSA. The V gene end was trimmed by 1 base and the J gene end by 10 bases; junction bases not matched to a gene: 1. The CDR3 spells CASSLVDRGEQFF. The CDR3 nucleotides read TGTGCCAGCAGCTTAGTGGACAGGGGGGAGCAGTTCTTC.